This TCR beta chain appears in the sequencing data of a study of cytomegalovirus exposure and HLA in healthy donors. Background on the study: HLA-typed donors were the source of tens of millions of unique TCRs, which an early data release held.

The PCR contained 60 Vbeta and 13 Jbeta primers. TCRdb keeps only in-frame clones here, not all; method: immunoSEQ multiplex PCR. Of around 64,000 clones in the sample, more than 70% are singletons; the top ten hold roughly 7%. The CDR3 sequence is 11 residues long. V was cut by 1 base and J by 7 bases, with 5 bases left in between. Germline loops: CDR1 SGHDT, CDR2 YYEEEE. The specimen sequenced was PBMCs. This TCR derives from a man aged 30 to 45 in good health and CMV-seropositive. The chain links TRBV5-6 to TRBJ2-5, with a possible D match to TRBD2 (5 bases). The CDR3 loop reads CASSLSGTQYF. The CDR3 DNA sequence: TGTGCCAGCAGCTTGAGCGGGACCCAGTACTTC. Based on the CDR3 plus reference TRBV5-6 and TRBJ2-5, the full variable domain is DAGVTQSPTHLIKTRGQQVTLRCSPKSGHDTVSWYQQALGQGPQFIFQYYEEEERQRGNFPDRFSGHQFPNYSSELNVNALLLGDSALYLCASSLSGTQYFGPGTRLLVL.